Each of the 16 T cell receptor beta chains below was sequenced from the same sample in a study of lymphopenia after photon versus proton radiotherapy. Assay: immunoSEQ multiplex PCR; the TCRdb copy retains only in-frame clones and omits some. The sample carries about 83,000 clones, over 70% recorded once. The sample here was peripheral blood, taken from a patient treated with proton-based radiotherapy. Source of these receptors: a man between 60 and 75 years old with pancreatic cancer.

This chain uses TRBV11-1 with TRBJ1-1; D gene uncertain. The CDR3 runs 16 residues. V was trimmed by 4 bases and J by 1 base, leaving 16 bases between them. The germline CDR1 and CDR2 sequences are SGHAT and FQDESV (reference sequence). The CDR3 DNA follows: TGTGCCAGCAGCTCCCGCAACCTCAGAGGGAACACTGAAGCTTTCTTT. As protein: CASSSRNLRGNTEAFF.

The gene calls are TRBV9 and TRBJ2-1, with 10 nucleotides matching TRBD1. The CDR3 length is 17 residues. CDR1 and CDR2 (germline): SGDLS, YYNGEE. J lost 8 bases, V lost 3 bases, and 14 bases had no gene match. For the CDR3, the DNA is TGTGCCAGCAGCGGAAACCTCGGACAGGGGGTTTGGGATGAGCAGTTCTTC. It yields the protein CASSGNLGQGVWDEQFF.

This CDR3 is CSAITGVTTYEQYF. As DNA, the CDR3 is TGCAGCGCTATAACAGGGGTTACTACCTACGAGCAGTACTTC. V is TRBV29-1 and J is TRBJ2-5; 7 bases map to TRBD1. TRBJ2-7 matches the DNA end more closely, so the J call is doubtful. The V gene's germline CDR1 is SQVTM and CDR2 ANQGSEA. The CDR3 covers 14 residues.

The DNA for the CDR3 is TGTGCCTGGAGCCTCCCGGACAGGAGCATAAACACTGAAGCTTTCTTT. This codes for CAWSLPDRSINTEAFF. The rearrangement uses TRBV30 and TRBJ1-1, with 7 bases lining up with TRBD1. Trimming removed 3 bases from V and 2 bases from J; junction bases left unmatched: 12. In germline, CDR1 is GTSNPN, CDR2 SVGIG (reference sequence). The CDR3 totals 16 residues.

This clone came up once. The rearrangement uses TRBV5-6 and TRBJ2-1; no reliable D call. Germline V lookup: CDR1 SGHDT, CDR2 YYEEEE. This CDR3 region has 14 residues. The V and J ends lost 3 bases and 6 bases respectively, with 13 bases between them. CDR3 nucleotide sequence: TGTGCCAGCAGCTGGCCCACCCGCACCAATGAGCAGTTCTTC. This codes for CASSWPTRTNEQFF.

The sample holds one count of this clone. The rearrangement uses TRBV5-4 and TRBJ2-2; D is ambiguous. Germline-derived CDR1 and CDR2 are SGHNT and YYREEE (reference sequence). V was cut by 4 bases and J by 5 bases, with 18 bases left in between. This CDR3 comprises 16 residues. The CDR3 bases are TGTGCCAGCAGCCCGGAGCGTAGGGTTCAGACCGGGGAGCTGTTTTTT. It is translated as CASSPERRVQTGELFF.

V and J are TRBV7-9 and TRBJ2-3; D is ambiguous. CDR1 is SEHNR, CDR2 FQNEAQ, per germline (reference sequence). V shed 2 bases and J shed 0 bases, with 12 bases lying between them. The CDR3 is 16 residues long. The CDR3 DNA is TGTGCCAGCAGCTTACTCCAAACAGTAAGCACAGATACGCAGTATTTT. Its translation is CASSLLQTVSTDTQYF.

CDR3 loop: CASSARTGGFIGEQFF. The CDR3 DNA sequence: TGCGCCAGCAGCGCGCGGACAGGGGGCTTTATCGGGGAGCAGTTCTTC. The chain combines TRBV5-1 with TRBJ2-1, with 11 bases aligning to TRBD1. The CDR3 length is 16 residues. The V gene end was trimmed by 4 bases and the J gene end by 10 bases; junction bases not matched to a gene: 13. Germline V gives CDR1 SGHRS, CDR2 YFSETQ. The full variable domain, with the rest looked up from reference TRBV5-1 and TRBJ2-1, is KAGVTQTPRYLIKTRGQQVTLSCSPISGHRSVSWYQQTPGQGLQFLFEYFSETQRNKGNFPGRFSGRQFSNSRSEMNVSTLELGDSALYLCASSARTGGFIGEQFFGPGTRLTVL.

DNA of the CDR3: TGTGCCAGCAGCCAATCAGACAGGGTGGCCAATCAGCCCCAGCATTTT. Protein sequence: CASSQSDRVANQPQHF. The chain carries TRBV16 and TRBJ1-5, with 7 nucleotides matching TRBD1. Germline V CDR1 and CDR2: KGHSY, FQNENV. V trimming: 0 bases; J trimming: 3 bases; junction bases outside the gene matches: 5. This CDR3 has 16 residues.

The chain recombines TRBV6-4 with TRBJ2-7; 10 bases align to TRBD2. The ends lost 2 bases at V and 6 bases at J; junction bases unmatched: 7. Germline V CDR1 and CDR2: MRHNA, SNTAGT. The CDR3 extends over 15 amino acids. CDR3 sequence (DNA): TGTGCCAGCAGTGACCAAGCGGGAGGGATCGGCGAGCAGTACTTC. Translation: CASSDQAGGIGEQYF.

The V and J genes are TRBV6-1 and TRBJ2-7; D may correspond to TRBD1 or TRBD2 (5 bases each). CDR1 MNHNS and CDR2 SASEGT come from the germline V gene. V gave up 6 bases and J gave up 9 bases, with 15 bases separating them. The CDR3 has 12 amino acids. The CDR3 DNA sequence: TGTGCCAGCAGAGACGGGGCCAGTTGGCAGTACTTC. Translating gives CASRDGASWQYF.

J is TRBJ2-7 and V is TRBV29-1; D gene uncertain. V was cut by 4 bases and J by 3 bases, with 10 bases left in between. The CDR3 loop spans 12 amino acids. The germline V gene encodes CDR1 SQVTM and CDR2 ANQGSEA. CDR3 coding DNA: TGCAGCGTTGTTGGGCAGCTCTACGAGCAGTACTTC. The encoded protein is CSVVGQLYEQYF.

V and J are TRBV7-2 and TRBJ2-2, with D perhaps TRBD2 (5 bases). With 3 bases removed from V and 4 bases from J, the gap between germline ends came to 15 bases. CDR1 is SGHTA, CDR2 FQGNSA, per germline. CDR3 length: 16 amino acids. The CDR3: CASSFDRTLSTGELFF. DNA of the CDR3: TGTGCCAGCAGCTTTGATAGGACTCTCTCCACCGGGGAGCTGTTTTTT.

The chain employs TRBV18 and TRBJ2-7; D possibly corresponds to TRBD2 (6 bases). CDR1 KGHSH and CDR2 LQKENI come from the germline V gene. V dropped 0 bases and J dropped 5 bases, with 11 bases sitting between them. The CDR3 runs 14 residues. DNA of the CDR3: TGTGCCAGCTCACCACCGAGCGGGTCCCACGAGCAGTACTTC. Translation gives CASSPPSGSHEQYF.

The V gene is TRBV27, the J gene TRBJ1-2; no firm D call. The germline V gene encodes CDR1 MNHEY and CDR2 SMNVEV (reference sequence). Trimming shortened V by 3 bases and J by 4 bases, and 9 bases separated the two germline ends. This CDR3 has 13 amino acids. In nucleotides, the CDR3 is TGTGCCAGCAGTTTTTCGGCCGGCTATGGCTACACCTTC. Amino acid sequence: CASSFSAGYGYTF.

This sequence joins TRBV5-4 and TRBJ1-4; D perhaps matches TRBD1 (5 bases). This CDR3 has 14 amino acids. From germline, CDR1 is SGHNT and CDR2 YYREEE (reference sequence). The V gene lost 4 bases and the J gene lost 3 bases, with 10 bases spanning the gap. This chain's CDR3 is CASSQTASNEKLFF. CDR3 in DNA: TGTGCCAGCAGCCAGACAGCGTCTAATGAAAAACTGTTTTTT.